Detailed here is one T cell receptor (beta chain). The source of the sample is a study of blood T cell repertoires in COVID-19. The ends were cut back, 4 bases at V and 0 bases at J, with 10 bases in the middle. Germline CDR1 is LGHDT and CDR2 is YNNKEL (reference sequence). The CDR3 has 15 amino acids. Per the original methods: The assay estimated nucleated cells by amplifying reference gene primers. The assay was immunoSEQ multiplex PCR, and TCRdb's table has in-frame clones only and misses some. D and trimming come from the DNA, and the V and J calls and clone size come from that table. Of a few hundred thousand clones detected, approximately 90% appear once; the ten largest clones hold 0.95% to 1.5%.

J is TRBJ1-5 and V is TRBV3-1 (or the pseudogene TRBV3-2), with TRBD1 as a possible D gene (5 bases). Sequences were obtained from PBMCs or T cells enriched from blood (not recorded which). The receptor was derived from a human donor in a cohort exposed to, infected with or recovered from COVID-19 (not recorded which). The donor label of this sample is uncertain. CDR3 region: CASSRGADSNQPQHF. CDR3 nucleotides: TGTGCCAGCAGCCGGGGCGCTGATAGCAATCAGCCCCAGCATTTT.